A single sample is the source of the 8 T cell receptor beta chains below, sequenced in a study of vaccination effects on CD4 cells after COVID-19. Antigen-specific CD4+ T cell clonotypes were called by their expansion after viral peptide-pool culture in ViraFEST. Upon completion of about ten days in culture, CD4+ T cells were isolated. It was two doses of either the BNT162b2 or mRNA-1273 vaccine that participants received. The protocol was immunoSEQ multiplex PCR, while the TCRdb copy is restricted to in-frame clones and leaves out a portion. Of around 67,000 clones listed, about 81% are singletons. Their recognized antigens are unknown. Sequenced material: CD4+ T cells from PBMCs cultured with HCoV-229E spike peptides, taken after COVID-19 vaccination. All receptors come from a human donor who received a COVID-19 vaccine.

The CDR3, as DNA: TGTGCCAGCAGGCGTAGCGGGGGGGGTTACAATGAGCAGTTCTTC. Amino acids: CASRRSGGGYNEQFF. The chain uses TRBV6-5 and TRBJ2-1; 11 bases fit TRBD2. Unmatched junction bases numbered 5, after V lost 6 bases and J lost 4 bases. CDR1 and CDR2 (germline): MNHEY, SVGAGI. The CDR3 consists of 15 residues.

The genes are TRBV4-1 and TRBJ2-4, with 10 bases fitting TRBD1. V lost 0 bases and J lost 15; bases outside the gene matches: 8. Germline V gene data show CDR1 as MGHRA and CDR2 as YSYEKL. The CDR3 contains 14 residues. Here the CDR3 reads CASSQDRDRGKRYF. CDR3 nucleotides: TGCGCCAGCAGCCAAGATCGGGACAGGGGTAAAAGGTACTTC.

As DNA, the CDR3 is TGTGCCAGCAGCCCGCGTGGGACTAGCGGAAGCAATGAGCAGTTCTTC. Translating it yields CASSPRGTSGSNEQFF. The gene calls are TRBV9 and TRBJ2-1; 11 bases are shared with TRBD2. Germline V lookup: CDR1 SGDLS, CDR2 YYNGEE. The V and J ends lost 4 bases and 6 bases, in that order; junction bases with no gene match: 9. This CDR3 comprises 16 residues.

The rearrangement links TRBV7-8 to TRBJ2-7; D is uncertain. The CDR3 covers 13 residues. CDR1 is SGHVS and CDR2 is FQNEAQ in the germline V gene. V gave up 0 bases and J gave up 3 bases, with 6 bases separating them. CDR3 protein: CASSLARNYEQYV. CDR3 nucleotides: TGTGCCAGCAGCTTAGCCAGAAACTACGAGCAGTACGTC.

This chain joins TRBV2 and TRBJ1-1, with D unclear. The CDR3 covers 14 residues. V shed 3 bases and J shed 1 base, with 9 bases lying between them. Germline CDR1 SNHLY, CDR2 FYNNEI. This CDR3 reads CASSDPGGNTEAFF. Here the CDR3 DNA reads TGTGCCAGCAGTGATCCTGGAGGGAACACTGAAGCTTTCTTT.

V is TRBV4-1 and J is TRBJ2-2; D gene ambiguous. The germline V and J ends were trimmed by 1 base and 5 bases, with 8 bases remaining between them. This CDR3 has 14 amino acids. Looked up from germline, CDR1 is MGHRA and CDR2 is YSYEKL. CDR3 loop: CASSQGWWTGELFF. Written as DNA, the CDR3 is TGCGCCAGCAGCCAAGGCTGGTGGACCGGGGAGCTGTTTTTT.

This clone was counted a few times. This chain uses TRBV19 with TRBJ2-3, with 9 positions matching TRBD1. V shed 3 bases and J 4 bases; nucleotides not matched to a gene: 5. Per germline, CDR1 LNHDA and CDR2 SQIVND (reference sequence). The CDR3 contains 15 residues. This CDR3 reads CASSIRDRVPDTQYF. DNA for the CDR3: TGTGCCAGTAGTATCCGGGACAGGGTTCCAGATACGCAGTATTTT.

The chain carries TRBV5-1 and TRBJ1-5, with D unresolved. The V and J ends lost 0 bases and 2 bases respectively, with 3 bases between them. CDR1 and CDR2 (germline): SGHRS, YFSETQ. This CDR3 region has 13 residues. CDR3 nucleotides: TGCGCCAGCAGCTTGGATGGCAATCAGCCCCAGCATTTT. Translation gives CASSLDGNQPQHF.